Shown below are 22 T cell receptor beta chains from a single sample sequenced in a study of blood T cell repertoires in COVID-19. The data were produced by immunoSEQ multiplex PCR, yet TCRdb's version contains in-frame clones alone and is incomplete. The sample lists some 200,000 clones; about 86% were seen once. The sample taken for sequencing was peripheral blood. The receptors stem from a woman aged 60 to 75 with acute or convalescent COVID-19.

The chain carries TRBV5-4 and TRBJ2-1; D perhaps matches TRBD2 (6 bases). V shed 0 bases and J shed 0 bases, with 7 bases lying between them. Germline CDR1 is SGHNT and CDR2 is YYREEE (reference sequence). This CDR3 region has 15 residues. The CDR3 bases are TGTGCCAGCAGCTTGGGTAGCGGCTCCTACAATGAGCAGTTCTTC. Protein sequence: CASSLGSGSYNEQFF.

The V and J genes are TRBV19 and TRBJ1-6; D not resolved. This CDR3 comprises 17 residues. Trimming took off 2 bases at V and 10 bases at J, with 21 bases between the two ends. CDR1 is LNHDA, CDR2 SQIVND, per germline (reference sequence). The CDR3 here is CASSIMLGRAGSSPLHF. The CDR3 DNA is TGTGCCAGTAGTATAATGCTGGGCCGCGCCGGCAGCTCACCCCTCCACTTT. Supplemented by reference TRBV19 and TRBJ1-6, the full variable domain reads DGGITQSPKYLFRKEGQNVTLSCEQNLNHDAMYWYRQDPGQGLRLIYYSQIVNDFQKGDIAEGYSVSREKKESFPLTVTSAQKNPTAFYLCASSIMLGRAGSSPLHFGNGTRLTVT.

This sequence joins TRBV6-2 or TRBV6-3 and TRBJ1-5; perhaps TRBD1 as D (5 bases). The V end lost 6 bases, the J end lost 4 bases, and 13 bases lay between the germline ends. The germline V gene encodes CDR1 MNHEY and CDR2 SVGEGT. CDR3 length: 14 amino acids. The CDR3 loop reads CASSPGHFNQPQHF. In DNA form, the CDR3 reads TGTGCCAGCAGCCCAGGACACTTTAATCAGCCCCAGCATTTT.

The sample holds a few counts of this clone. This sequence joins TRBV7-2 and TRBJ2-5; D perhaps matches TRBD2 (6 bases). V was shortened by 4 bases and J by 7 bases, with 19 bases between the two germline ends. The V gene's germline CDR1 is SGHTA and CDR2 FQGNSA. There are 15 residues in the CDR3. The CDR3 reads CASSSLGGRGVTQYF. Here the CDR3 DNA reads TGTGCCAGCAGCTCGCTGGGCGGGCGGGGTGTGACCCAGTACTTC.

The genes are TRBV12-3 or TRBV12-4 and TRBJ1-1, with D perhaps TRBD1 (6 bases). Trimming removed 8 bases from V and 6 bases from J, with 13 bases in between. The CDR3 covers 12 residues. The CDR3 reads CASLYRVAEAFF. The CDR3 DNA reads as TGTGCCAGCCTCTACAGGGTCGCTGAAGCTTTCTTT.

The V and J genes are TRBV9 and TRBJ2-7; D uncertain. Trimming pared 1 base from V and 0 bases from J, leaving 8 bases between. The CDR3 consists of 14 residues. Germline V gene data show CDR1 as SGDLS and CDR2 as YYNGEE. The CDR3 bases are TGTGCCAGCAGCGTATTTGATAGCTCCTACGAGCAGTACTTC. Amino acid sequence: CASSVFDSSYEQYF. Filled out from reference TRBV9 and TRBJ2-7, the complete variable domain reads DSGVTQTPKHLITATGQRVTLRCSPRSGDLSVYWYQQSLDQGLQFLIQYYNGEERAKGNILERFSAQQFPDLHSELNLSSLELGDSALYFCASSVFDSSYEQYFGPGTRLTVT.

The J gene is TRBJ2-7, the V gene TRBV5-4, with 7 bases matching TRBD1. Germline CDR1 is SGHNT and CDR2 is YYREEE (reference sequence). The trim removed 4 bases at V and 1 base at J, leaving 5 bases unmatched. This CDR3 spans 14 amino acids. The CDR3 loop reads CASSADRASYEQYF. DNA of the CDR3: TGTGCCAGCAGCGCCGACAGGGCATCCTACGAGCAGTACTTC.

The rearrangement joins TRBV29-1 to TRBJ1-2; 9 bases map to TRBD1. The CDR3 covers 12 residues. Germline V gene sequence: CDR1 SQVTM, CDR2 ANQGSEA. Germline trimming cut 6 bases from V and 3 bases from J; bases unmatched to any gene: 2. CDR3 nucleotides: TGCAGCGTATGGGACAGGGACTATGGCTACACCTTC. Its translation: CSVWDRDYGYTF.

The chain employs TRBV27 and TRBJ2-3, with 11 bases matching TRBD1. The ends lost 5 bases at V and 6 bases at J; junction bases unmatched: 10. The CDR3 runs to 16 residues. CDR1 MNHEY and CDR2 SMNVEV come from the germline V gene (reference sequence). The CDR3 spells CASSTDWTGGFDTQYF. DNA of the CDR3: TGTGCCAGCAGTACCGACTGGACAGGGGGCTTTGATACGCAGTATTTT.

The CDR3 sequence: CASNRENTGELFF. The CDR3 DNA sequence: TGTGCCAGCAACAGGGAAAACACCGGGGAGCTGTTTTTT. The V and J genes are TRBV2 and TRBJ2-2, with D possibly TRBD1 on 6 matching bases. Germline V CDR1 and CDR2: SNHLY, FYNNEI. The CDR3 covers 13 residues. V gave up 7 bases and J gave up 2 bases, with 8 bases separating them.

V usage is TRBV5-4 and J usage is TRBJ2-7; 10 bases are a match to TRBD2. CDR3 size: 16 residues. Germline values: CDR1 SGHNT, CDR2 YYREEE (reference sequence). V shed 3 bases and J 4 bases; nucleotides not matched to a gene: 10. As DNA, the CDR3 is TGTGCCAGCAGCTCCTATCCTAGCGGGGGTAGGTACGAGCAGTACTTC. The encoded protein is CASSSYPSGGRYEQYF.

This CDR3 reads CASSPGGTSTDTQYF. The CDR3 nucleotides are TGTGCCAGCAGCCCGGGGGGAACTAGCACAGATACGCAGTATTTT. The rearrangement joins TRBV4-2 to TRBJ2-3; 7 bases match TRBD2. The CDR3 is 15 amino acids. The V and J ends lost 4 bases and 0 bases, in that order; junction bases with no gene match: 4. Germline V gene data show CDR1 as LGHNA and CDR2 as YNFKEQ.

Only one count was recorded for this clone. CDR3 sequence: CASTRQGVNQPQHF. For the CDR3, the DNA is TGTGCCAGCACCAGACAGGGAGTAAATCAGCCCCAGCATTTT. The rearrangement uses TRBV2 and TRBJ1-5; the match to TRBD1 covers 7 bases. Germline loops: CDR1 SNHLY, CDR2 FYNNEI. V dropped 7 bases and J dropped 4; count of bases not matched to a gene: 7. The CDR3 is 14 residues long.

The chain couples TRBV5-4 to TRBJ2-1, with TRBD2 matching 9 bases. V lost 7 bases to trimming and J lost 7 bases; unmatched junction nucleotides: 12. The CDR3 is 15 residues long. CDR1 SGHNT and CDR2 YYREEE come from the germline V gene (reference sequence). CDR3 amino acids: CASSPGTSIRNEQFF. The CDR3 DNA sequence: TGTGCCAGCTCCCCGGGGACTAGCATACGGAATGAGCAGTTCTTC.

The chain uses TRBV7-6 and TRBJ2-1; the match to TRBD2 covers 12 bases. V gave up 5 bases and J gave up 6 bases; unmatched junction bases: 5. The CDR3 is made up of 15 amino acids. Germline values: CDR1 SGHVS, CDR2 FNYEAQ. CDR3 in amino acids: CASSKTSGGVNEQFF. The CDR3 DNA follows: TGTGCCAGCAGCAAGACTAGCGGGGGAGTCAATGAGCAGTTCTTC.

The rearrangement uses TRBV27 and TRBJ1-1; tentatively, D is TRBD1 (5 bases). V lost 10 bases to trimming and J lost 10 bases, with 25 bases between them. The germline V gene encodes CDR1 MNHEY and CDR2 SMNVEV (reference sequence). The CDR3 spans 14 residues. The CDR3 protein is CATQRAGGSSVAFF. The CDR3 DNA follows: TGTGCCACACAACGTGCGGGGGGTAGTTCGGTAGCTTTCTTT.

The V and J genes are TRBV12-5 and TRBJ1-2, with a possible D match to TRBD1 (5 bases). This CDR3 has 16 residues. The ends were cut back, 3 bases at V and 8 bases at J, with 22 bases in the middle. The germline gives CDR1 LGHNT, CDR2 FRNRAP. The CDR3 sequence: CASGLVLGVPLEGYTF. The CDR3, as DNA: TGTGCTAGTGGTTTAGTTTTAGGGGTTCCCTTAGAGGGCTACACCTTC.

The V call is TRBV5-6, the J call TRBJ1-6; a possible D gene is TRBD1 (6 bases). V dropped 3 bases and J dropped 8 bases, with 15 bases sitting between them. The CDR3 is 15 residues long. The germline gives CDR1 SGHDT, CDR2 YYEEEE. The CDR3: CASSSRGIGDSPLHF. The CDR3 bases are TGTGCCAGCAGCTCGAGGGGGATAGGGGATTCACCCCTCCACTTT.

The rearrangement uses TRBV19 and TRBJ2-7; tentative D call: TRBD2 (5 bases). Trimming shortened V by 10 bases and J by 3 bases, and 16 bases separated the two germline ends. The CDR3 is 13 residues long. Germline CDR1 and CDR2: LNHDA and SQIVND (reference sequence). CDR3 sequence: CATRGGFLYEQYF. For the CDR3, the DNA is TGTGCCACCCGCGGAGGTTTCCTCTACGAGCAGTACTTC.

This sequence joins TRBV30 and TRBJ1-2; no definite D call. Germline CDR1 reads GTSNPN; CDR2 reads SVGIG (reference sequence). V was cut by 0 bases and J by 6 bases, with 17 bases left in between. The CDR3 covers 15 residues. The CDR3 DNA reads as TGTGCCTGGAGTGTAAACCCCCTAATGTATGATGGCTACACCTTC. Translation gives CAWSVNPLMYDGYTF. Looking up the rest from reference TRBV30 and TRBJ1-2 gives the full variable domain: SQTIHQWPATLVQPVGSPLSLECTVEGTSNPNLYWYRQAAGRGLQLLFYSVGIGQISSEVPQNLSASRPQDRQFILSSKKLLLSDSGFYLCAWSVNPLMYDGYTFGSGTRLTVV.

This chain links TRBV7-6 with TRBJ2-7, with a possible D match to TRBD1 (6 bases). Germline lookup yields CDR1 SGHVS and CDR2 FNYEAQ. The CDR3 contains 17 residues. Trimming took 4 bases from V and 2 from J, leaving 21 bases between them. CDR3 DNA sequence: TGTGCCAGCAGCTCTAGTGCACACTGGACAGAGCCCTACGAGCAGTACTTC. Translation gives CASSSSAHWTEPYEQYF.

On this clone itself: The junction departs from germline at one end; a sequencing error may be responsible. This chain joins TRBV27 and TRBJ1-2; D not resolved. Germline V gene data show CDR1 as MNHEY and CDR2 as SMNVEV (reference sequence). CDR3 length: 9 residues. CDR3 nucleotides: TGTCCCAGGTTTATTGGCTACACCTTC. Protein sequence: CPRFIGYTF.